This T cell receptor (beta chain) was sequenced for a study of cytomegalovirus exposure and HLA in healthy donors. Study-level information: Prior work identified 95 million to 120 million unique TCR beta sequences in 150 million to 200 million T cells.

Details on this clone: Its antigen is unknown.

Primers for the PCR totalled 60 Vbeta and 13 Jbeta. Some clones are missing from TCRdb's copy, which holds only in-frame ones; the method was immunoSEQ multiplex PCR. Of around 170,000 clones in the sample, around 85% were seen once. Study-level points and caveats: Fewer N-insertions than the roughly 670-donor mean were reportedly shown by an Asian-associated ancestry cluster in a later analysis. Links to common viral pathogens appeared, in a later analysis, for several of the most significant clusters.

The germline V gene has CDR1 MNHEY and CDR2 SVGAGI. CDR3 length: 13 residues. The V end was cut by 5 bases, the J end by 6 bases, with 13 bases between. This rearrangement joins TRBV6-5 to TRBJ1-2, with D possibly being TRBD1 (5 bases). The origin of this receptor is a man aged 40-50 years in good health and CMV-seropositive. Sequencing input: PBMCs. Written as DNA, the CDR3 is TGTGCCAGCAGTCTCTCAGGGATTCATGGCTACACCTTC. Protein product: CASSLSGIHGYTF.